These 31 T cell receptor beta chains were all obtained from the same sample, sequenced in a study of Ad26.COV2.S vaccination and SARS-CoV-2 variants. Treatment of the sample: some 19 received Ad26.COV2.S at low or high dose, single or two shots; about 5 received placebo; per-sample allocation not given. The samples were gathered on day 63 after the first injection of vaccine or placebo. This table comes from immunoSEQ multiplex PCR, and its TCRdb copy is limited to in-frame clones, with some not included. The sample shows hundreds of thousands of clones, roughly 90% of them seen only once. Here the sequenced sample was peripheral blood, taken in a trial of Ad26.COV2.S vaccine versus placebo. These receptors were obtained from a person aged 18-60 years who received the Ad26.COV2.S COVID-19 vaccine or a placebo.

The chain employs TRBV28 and TRBJ1-5, with 11 nucleotides matching TRBD1. The CDR3 is 15 amino acids. V was clipped by 6 bases and J by 6 bases; unmatched bases: 7. Germline V gene lookup returns CDR1 MDHEN and CDR2 SYDVKM. The chain's CDR3 is CASSSGQGDTQPQHF. CDR3 DNA: TGTGCCAGCAGCTCGGGACAGGGGGACACTCAGCCCCAGCATTTT.

This rearrangement joins TRBV7-9 to TRBJ2-3, with D possibly being TRBD1 or TRBD2 (6 bases each). Trimming removed 5 bases at V and 2 bases at J, with 17 bases between. Germline-derived CDR1 and CDR2 are SEHNR and FQNEAQ (reference sequence). This CDR3 has 16 amino acids. The CDR3 coding sequence is TGTGCCAGCAGCCCCAGGAGGGGGACCTTCACAGATACGCAGTATTTT. It is translated as CASSPRRGTFTDTQYF.

This chain joins TRBV9 and TRBJ2-2; 8 bases are a match to TRBD1. The J segment lost 6 bases and the V segment lost 4 bases, leaving 14 bases of the junction unmatched. The CDR3 contains 17 residues. Germline CDR1 and CDR2: SGDLS and YYNGEE. CDR3 DNA: TGTGCCAGCAGCACTCGAGGGCCTGACAGGGGTGCCGGGGAGCTGTTTTTT. Amino acids: CASSTRGPDRGAGELFF.

This clone showed up just a few times. CDR3 nucleotide sequence: TGTGCCAGCAGCTTAGAGGTCGGGGGCAACGAACTGTTTTTT. This encodes CASSLEVGGNELFF. The J gene is TRBJ1-4, the V gene TRBV11-2; D is perhaps TRBD1 (6 bases). In germline, CDR1 is SGHAT, CDR2 FQNNGV. The CDR3 sequence is 14 residues long. V was cut by 0 bases and J by 12 bases, with 14 bases left in between.

The chain recombines TRBV18 with TRBJ2-2; D uncertain. Germline values: CDR1 KGHSH, CDR2 LQKENI. V dropped 2 bases and J dropped 0 bases, with 10 bases sitting between them. This CDR3 is 16 amino acids long. CDR3 bases: TGTGCCAGCTCACCAATGGGGTCGCCGAACACCGGGGAGCTGTTTTTT. It specifies CASSPMGSPNTGELFF.

This chain connects TRBV3-1 (or the pseudogene TRBV3-2) to TRBJ2-2; D is ambiguous. This CDR3 comprises 14 residues. The germline V gene encodes CDR1 LGHDT and CDR2 YNNKEL (reference sequence). Trimming shortened V by 2 bases and J by 0 bases, and 4 bases separated the two germline ends. The CDR3 loop is CASSQRTNTGELFF. The CDR3, as DNA: TGTGCCAGCAGCCAAAGAACGAACACCGGGGAGCTGTTTTTT.

This chain links TRBV21-1 with TRBJ2-4. TRBV21-1 is marked as a pseudogene. The CDR3 extends over 16 amino acids. CDR3: CASSNRGEPFGNIQYF. The CDR3 nucleotides read TGTGCCAGCAGCAATCGAGGGGAACCCTTCGGAAACATTCAGTACTTC.

This chain joins TRBV10-3 and TRBJ1-2; D gene ambiguous. Trimming left V 10 bases short and J 7 bases short, with 19 bases between. Germline V lookup: CDR1 ENHRY, CDR2 SYGVKD. This CDR3 has 13 residues. The CDR3: CATLRSGDGGYTF. DNA of the CDR3: TGTGCCACCCTTAGATCTGGAGATGGTGGCTACACCTTC.

This clone occurred once. This chain links TRBV10-3 with TRBJ2-5; D is tentatively TRBD1 or TRBD2 (5 bases each). The CDR3 runs 13 residues. With 10 bases removed from V and 4 bases from J, the gap between germline ends came to 16 bases. Per germline, CDR1 ENHRY and CDR2 SYGVKD. Written as DNA, the CDR3 is TGTGCCAGCTCTTCTGGGGGTGGAGAGACCCAGTACTTC. This translates into CASSSGGGETQYF.

The V and J genes are TRBV19 and TRBJ1-6; tentative D call: TRBD1 (5 bases). Trimming took 6 bases from V and 3 from J, leaving 15 bases between them. This CDR3 has 16 residues. Germline lookup yields CDR1 LNHDA and CDR2 SQIVND (reference sequence). The CDR3 DNA reads as TGTGCCAGTAGGAGGGACGTTGGGGACTATAATTCACCCCTCCACTTT. Translated: CASRRDVGDYNSPLHF.

The genes are TRBV27 and TRBJ2-2; 11 bases are a match to TRBD2. This CDR3 has 18 amino acids. The V segment lost 2 bases and the J segment 6 bases; nucleotides outside the gene matches: 11. The germline CDR1 and CDR2 sequences are MNHEY and SMNVEV (reference sequence). The CDR3 loop is CASSLTSGGAILAGELFF. CDR3 DNA sequence: TGTGCCAGCAGTTTAACTAGCGGGGGCGCCATCCTCGCCGGGGAGCTGTTTTTT.

The rearrangement links TRBV27 to TRBJ2-3; TRBD2 agrees at 7 bases. V lost 5 bases to trimming and J lost 0 bases; unmatched junction nucleotides: 5. There are 15 residues in the CDR3. Germline V gene data show CDR1 as MNHEY and CDR2 as SMNVEV (reference sequence). The CDR3 protein is CASSPLRGSTDTQYF. In DNA form, the CDR3 reads TGTGCCAGCAGTCCCTTGCGGGGGAGCACAGATACGCAGTATTTT.

This clone has a single count. The CDR3 loop is CASSTGTWNSPLHF. CDR3 nucleotide sequence: TGTGCCAGTAGTACCGGGACATGGAATTCACCCCTCCACTTT. V gene TRBV19 combines with J gene TRBJ1-6, with D tentatively TRBD1 (6 bases). The CDR3 sequence is 14 residues long. Trimming left V 4 bases short and J 7 bases short, with 11 bases between. From germline, CDR1 is LNHDA and CDR2 SQIVND (reference sequence).

This clone showed up just once. The chain combines TRBV5-6 with TRBJ2-5, with D possibly TRBD1 on 5 matching bases. With 2 bases removed from V and 1 base from J, the gap between germline ends came to 9 bases. This CDR3 region has 14 residues. The germline V gene encodes CDR1 SGHDT and CDR2 YYEEEE. CDR3: CASSFIGAQETQYF. The CDR3, as DNA: TGTGCCAGCAGCTTCATTGGGGCCCAAGAGACCCAGTACTTC.

The V call is TRBV7-2, the J call TRBJ2-1, with 11 bases lining up with TRBD2. The germline V gene encodes CDR1 SGHTA and CDR2 FQGNSA. The CDR3 loop spans 17 amino acids. Germline trimming cut 5 bases from V and 1 base from J; bases unmatched to any gene: 7. CDR3 sequence reads: CASSPHSGGVSYNEQFF. As DNA, the CDR3 is TGTGCCAGCAGCCCGCATAGCGGGGGGGTTTCCTACAATGAGCAGTTCTTC. Filled out from reference TRBV7-2 and TRBJ2-1, the complete variable domain reads GAGVSQSPSNKVTEKGKDVELRCDPISGHTALYWYRQSLGQGLEFLIYFQGNSAPDKSGLPSDRFSAERTGGSVSTLTIQRTQQEDSAVYLCASSPHSGGVSYNEQFFGPGTRLTVL.

The chain has TRBV20-1 and TRBJ2-5; TRBD2 might be the D (5 bases). The CDR3 is made up of 13 amino acids. Per the germline V gene, CDR1 is DFQATT and CDR2 is SNEGSKA (reference sequence). Deletions cut 3 bases from V and 3 bases from J, with 11 bases between. In DNA, the CDR3 is TGCAGTGCTAGTGCGGGCCGGGAAGAGACCCAGTACTTC. This sequence encodes CSASAGREETQYF.

The V gene is TRBV7-3, the J gene TRBJ2-5; possibly TRBD2 for D (6 bases). Trimming shortened V by 2 bases and J by 4 bases, and 14 bases separated the two germline ends. Germline CDR1 is SGHTA and CDR2 is FQGTGA. This CDR3 is built from 15 residues. The CDR3: CASSLLGGMGETQYF. CDR3 DNA sequence: TGTGCCAGCAGCTTATTGGGGGGAATGGGAGAGACCCAGTACTTC.

The rearrangement uses TRBV2 and TRBJ2-7; TRBD1 aligns across 10 bases. This CDR3 has 15 residues. CDR1 and CDR2 (germline): SNHLY, FYNNEI. Germline trimming cut 6 bases from V and 6 bases from J; bases unmatched to any gene: 11. CDR3 sequence (DNA): TGTGCCAGCAGGCCCTGGGACAGGGGATCGGGCGAGCAGTACTTC. Residues: CASRPWDRGSGEQYF.

The V gene is TRBV19, the J gene TRBJ2-1; 10 nucleotides match TRBD2. There are 15 residues in the CDR3. Germline V CDR1 and CDR2: LNHDA, SQIVND (reference sequence). V was clipped by 6 bases and J by 1 base; unmatched bases: 3. CDR3 amino acids: CASSLLAGSYNEQFF. In DNA form, the CDR3 reads TGTGCCAGTAGCCTACTAGCGGGGTCCTACAATGAGCAGTTCTTC.

The rearrangement uses TRBV30 and TRBJ2-7, with a weak D call TRBD1 (6 bases). The CDR3 has 14 residues. Germline CDR1 is GTSNPN and CDR2 is SVGIG (reference sequence). The germline V and J ends were trimmed by 0 bases and 2 bases, with 11 bases remaining between them. This CDR3 is CAWSVGAGPYEQYF. The CDR3 coding sequence is TGTGCCTGGAGTGTGGGGGCAGGACCCTACGAGCAGTACTTC.

The genes are TRBV30 and TRBJ1-6, with 9 positions matching TRBD1. This CDR3 is built from 14 residues. Germline-derived CDR1 and CDR2 are GTSNPN and SVGIG (reference sequence). V gave up 0 bases and J gave up 8 bases; unmatched junction bases: 2. The CDR3 DNA sequence: TGTGCCTGGAGTGTACGGGACAGGGATTCACCCCTCCACTTT. Translation: CAWSVRDRDSPLHF.

The chain recombines TRBV9 with TRBJ2-3, with 7 bases fitting TRBD2. The CDR3 extends over 16 amino acids. Germline assignment: CDR1 SGDLS and CDR2 YYNGEE. The J segment lost 3 bases and the V segment lost 0 bases, leaving 7 bases of the junction unmatched. CDR3: CASSVAGAGVTDTQYF. CDR3 in DNA: TGTGCCAGCAGCGTAGCTGGCGCGGGAGTAACAGATACGCAGTATTTT.

This clone showed up just once. J is TRBJ2-4 and V is TRBV19; 7 positions match TRBD1. The germline V gene encodes CDR1 LNHDA and CDR2 SQIVND (reference sequence). Trimming at V came to 4 bases and at J to 5 bases, leaving 5 bases not matched to a gene. The CDR3 loop spans 14 amino acids. The CDR3 region is CASSTRTGQNIQYF. DNA of the CDR3: TGTGCCAGTAGTACGAGGACAGGACAAAACATTCAGTACTTC.

The V and J genes are TRBV19 and TRBJ2-2, with D possibly TRBD2 on 5 matching bases. The V gene's germline CDR1 is LNHDA and CDR2 SQIVND (reference sequence). V lost 9 bases, J lost 4 bases, and 15 bases lay in between. The CDR3 runs 14 residues. The CDR3 here is CASETSPGTGELFF. The CDR3 bases are TGTGCCAGCGAAACTAGTCCTGGCACCGGGGAGCTGTTTTTT.

The CDR3 nucleotides read TGTGCCAGCAGCTTGGTCGACGGGAACACCGGGGAGCTGTTTTTT. This translates into CASSLVDGNTGELFF. The chain couples TRBV5-6 to TRBJ2-2; D is undetermined. V was clipped by 0 bases and J by 1 base, with 7 bases between them. Germline V gene data show CDR1 as SGHDT and CDR2 as YYEEEE. This CDR3 is built from 15 residues. Drawing the rest from reference TRBV5-6 and TRBJ2-2, the complete variable domain is DAGVTQSPTHLIKTRGQQVTLRCSPKSGHDTVSWYQQALGQGPQFIFQYYEEEERQRGNFPDRFSGHQFPNYSSELNVNALLLGDSALYLCASSLVDGNTGELFFGEGSRLTVL.

The gene calls are TRBV18 and TRBJ2-6; no firm D call. Trimming removed 2 bases at V and 0 bases at J, with 8 bases between. There are 16 residues in the CDR3. Looked up from germline, CDR1 is KGHSH and CDR2 is LQKENI. The CDR3 DNA reads TGTGCCAGCTCACCATCGGTTAGCTCTGGGGCCAACGTCCTGACTTTC. Translating gives CASSPSVSSGANVLTF.

The chain combines TRBV10-1 with TRBJ1-4; 7 bases map to TRBD1. Germline V gene sequence: CDR1 WNHNN, CDR2 SYGVQD (reference sequence). This CDR3 is built from 15 residues. Trimming at V came to 6 bases and at J to 6 bases, leaving 10 bases not matched to a gene. The CDR3 is CASRKDRVEDEKLFF. DNA of the CDR3: TGCGCCAGCAGAAAAGACAGGGTGGAGGATGAAAAACTGTTTTTT.

The chain couples TRBV11-3 to TRBJ2-7; 8 bases line up with TRBD2. The V segment lost 4 bases and the J segment 7 bases; nucleotides outside the gene matches: 12. This CDR3 is built from 15 residues. Germline loops: CDR1 SGHNT, CDR2 YENEEA. DNA of the CDR3: TGTGCCAGCAGCTCAAGGGAGGCGGGGGGAGAAGAGCAGTACTTC. It specifies CASSSREAGGEEQYF.

The chain joins TRBV18 to TRBJ2-7, with 10 bases lining up with TRBD1. CDR3 length: 17 amino acids. Germline trimming cut 3 bases from V and 4 bases from J; bases unmatched to any gene: 12. From germline, CDR1 is KGHSH and CDR2 LQKENI. As DNA, the CDR3 is TGTGCCAGCTCACCCTCCCCGACAGGGGGCAGGGGATACGAGCAGTACTTC. Protein: CASSPSPTGGRGYEQYF.

The chain joins TRBV19 to TRBJ1-5, with D unresolved. Germline V lookup: CDR1 LNHDA, CDR2 SQIVND (reference sequence). V lost 7 bases and J 4 bases, leaving 17 bases between the germline ends. The CDR3 is made up of 15 amino acids. For the CDR3, the DNA is TGTGCCAGTACACGGACTTTCATCACGAATCAGCCCCAGCATTTT. Translation gives CASTRTFITNQPQHF. Full variable domain (rest looked up from reference TRBV19 and TRBJ1-5): DGGITQSPKYLFRKEGQNVTLSCEQNLNHDAMYWYRQDPGQGLRLIYYSQIVNDFQKGDIAEGYSVSREKKESFPLTVTSAQKNPTAFYLCASTRTFITNQPQHFGDGTRLSIL.

This chain links TRBV6-2 or TRBV6-3 with TRBJ2-3; D ambiguous. Trimming left V 5 bases short and J 0 bases short, with 6 bases between. CDR1 is MNHEY and CDR2 is SVGEGT in the germline V gene. CDR3 length: 13 amino acids. Here the CDR3 DNA reads TGTGCCAGCAGTCCCGACAGCACAGATACGCAGTATTTT. Its protein product is CASSPDSTDTQYF.